The next 28 T cell receptor delta chains were all read from a single sample in a study of γδ T cells in repeated Plasmodium falciparum infection. TCRdb applied CATT to the multiplex PCR reads for clone calling. The data show approximately 60,000 delta-chain clones, 1.7% seen once. Flow sorting of PBMC yielded separate Vgamma9/Vdelta2+ and Vdelta2-negative gammadelta T cell populations for bulk repertoire analysis. The specimen was gamma-delta T cells from blood. These receptors all come from a pool of human donors (malaria-infected and uninfected, not separated).

Concerning this clone itself: For this DNA, TCRdb reports the protein of a much larger clone, which diverges at residue 16, most likely from a read error; the protein presented here is translated directly from the DNA. V and J are TRDV1 and TRDJ1; TRDD3 agrees at 11 bases. TCRdb records no J gene; here it was assigned by comparing the DNA to germline. Germline values: CDR1 TSWWSYY, CDR2 QGS. The CDR3 spans 19 residues. This chain's CDR3 is CALGPSHRGYWGITDELIF. As DNA, the CDR3 is TGTGCTCTTGGCCCTTCTCACCGGGGGTACTGGGGGATAACCGATGAACTCATCTTT.

In regard to this clone: A far larger clone is off by one base, so a read error is likely. The same CDR3 can be traced to other DNA sequences in this sample. The rearrangement joins TRDV3 to TRDJ3, with 12 bases lining up with TRDD3. CDR3 length: 26 amino acids. Germline-derived CDR1 and CDR2 are TVYSNPD and GDNSRS (reference sequence). Here the CDR3 reads CAPSVFRASQRTGGYPLSWDTRQMFF. CDR3 sequence (DNA): TGTGCCCCCTCGGTATTCCGCGCCAGCCAGCGTACTGGGGGATACCCCCTCTCCTGGGACACCCGTCAGATGTTTTTC.

Notes on this clone: TCRdb's protein does not match the DNA translation at residue 16; the protein provided is translated from the DNA. The J gene is TRDJ1, the V gene TRDV1, with D perhaps matching TRDD3 (5 bases). TCRdb is silent on the J gene; assignment here came from matching the DNA to germline. Trimming removed 2 bases from V and 0 bases from J, with 37 bases in between. There are 24 residues in the CDR3. Per germline, CDR1 TSWWSYY and CDR2 QGS. The CDR3 reads CALGERPSGFSGIRICVYTDKLIF. The CDR3 DNA follows: TGTGCTCTTGGGGAAAGACCCTCCGGATTTTCCGGGATCCGAATATGCGTCTACACCGATAAACTCATCTTT.

A remark on this clone: For this DNA, TCRdb reports the protein of a much larger clone, which diverges at residue 18, most likely from a read error; the protein presented here is translated directly from the DNA. The rearrangement uses TRDV2 and TRDJ3; 7 nucleotides agree with TRDD3. No J gene was available from TCRdb, and it was assigned here by a germline match of the DNA. CDR1 and CDR2 (germline): GEAIGNYY, EKD. The CDR3 runs to 23 residues. The CDR3 sequence is CACDTKGGGALVLSSWDSRQMFF. In DNA, the CDR3 is TGTGCCTGTGACACCAAAGGTGGGGGAGCCCTTGTCCTCAGCTCCTGGGACTCCCGACAGATGTTTTTC.

Details on this clone: A far larger clone lies a single base away; this is likely a read error. V gene TRDV1 combines with J gene TRDJ1; 9 bases agree with TRDD3. The J gene comes from matching the DNA to germline here; TCRdb lacks it. CDR1 is TSWWSYY, CDR2 QGS, per germline. CDR3 length: 18 amino acids. V was clipped by 5 bases and J by 0 bases; unmatched bases: 13. CDR3 protein: CALGTDWGTPQYTDKLIF. Here the CDR3 DNA reads TGTGCTCTTGGGACCGACTGGGGGACCCCCCAGTACACCGATAAACTCATCTTT.

Worth noting for this clone: The amino acid sequence in TCRdb belongs to a much larger clone and departs from this DNA's translation at residue 16, likely a sequencing read error; the sequence shown is translated from the DNA. This sequence joins TRDV1 and TRDJ1, with 8 bases that match TRDD3. Here the J gene was assigned by germline matching of the DNA, as TCRdb has none. Looked up from germline, CDR1 is TSWWSYY and CDR2 is QGS. This CDR3 spans 22 amino acids. With 5 bases clipped from V and 2 bases from J, the junction kept 28 bases outside the gene matches. CDR3 amino acids: CALGNSTSPPAGGIRGTDKLIF. The CDR3 DNA reads TGTGCTCTTGGGAACTCCACTTCCCCGCCCGCCGGGGGGATAAGGGGGACCGATAAACTCATCTTT.

For this clone: With only one base between it and a far larger clone, this is likely a read error. The same CDR3 arises from other DNA sequences in this sample as well. This chain uses TRDV2 with TRDJ3; TRDD3 agrees at 7 bases. Matching the DNA to germline supplied the J gene, which TCRdb does not give. The CDR3 extends over 23 amino acids. The V gene end was trimmed by 0 bases and the J gene end by 4 bases; junction bases not matched to a gene: 23. Looked up from germline, CDR1 is GEAIGNYY and CDR2 is EKD. As DNA, the CDR3 is TGTGCCTGTGACACCAAAGGTGGGGGAGCCCTTGTCCTCAGCTCTTGGGACACCCGACAGATGTTTTTC. Amino acids: CACDTKGGGALVLSSWDTRQMFF.

There are a few counts of this clone. The TCRdb protein comes from a much larger clone and disagrees with this DNA's translation at residue 11, likely due to a read error; the protein given here is derived from the DNA. The chain is built from TRDV3 and TRDJ1; 10 nucleotides agree with TRDD3. The V gene end was trimmed by 1 base and the J gene end by 3 bases; junction bases not matched to a gene: 11. CDR1 TVYSNPD and CDR2 GDNSRS come from the germline V gene (reference sequence). This CDR3 region has 16 residues. The CDR3 sequence: CAFTFPWGIPPDKLIF. DNA of the CDR3: TGTGCCTTTACCTTCCCTTGGGGGATACCCCCCGATAAACTCATCTTT.

This clone was counted only a few times. For this DNA, TCRdb reports the protein of a much larger clone, which diverges at residue 6, most likely from a read error; the protein presented here is translated directly from the DNA. The rearrangement links TRDV1 to TRDJ1; D might be TRDD2 (5 bases). V was shortened by 1 base and J by 5 bases, with 20 bases between the two germline ends. The germline V gene has CDR1 TSWWSYY and CDR2 QGS. The CDR3 spans 17 residues. The CDR3: CALGEPGPKGLGDKLIF. For the CDR3, the DNA is TGTGCTCTTGGGGAACCGGGTCCTAAGGGCTTAGGTGATAAACTCATCTTT.

This clone appeared a few times. The TCRdb protein, from a much larger clone, departs from this DNA's translation at residue 5, likely by read error; the protein shown derives from the DNA. This rearrangement joins TRDV1 to TRDJ1; the match to TRDD3 covers 8 bases. J lost 0 bases, V lost 4 bases, and 22 bases had no gene match. The CDR3 loop spans 21 amino acids. Germline-derived CDR1 and CDR2 are TSWWSYY and QGS. For the CDR3, the DNA is TGTGCTCTTGGGGTACTCAAGCCCCACGGCGGGGATACAAGGTACACCGATAAACTCATCTTT. This gives the protein CALGVLKPHGGDTRYTDKLIF.

This clone was counted a few times. The protein in TCRdb stems from a much larger clone and differs at residue 20 from this DNA's translation, likely a read error; here the protein is translated from the DNA. J is TRDJ1 and V is TRDV2; 8 bases agree with TRDD3. The J gene, left out of TCRdb, was set here by checking the DNA against germline. Germline CDR1 reads GEAIGNYY; CDR2 reads EKD. The CDR3 extends over 23 amino acids. The CDR3 coding sequence is TGTGCCTGTGACACCGGGGGCTTTTTGCTGGGGGACGCCAGGAAAAGACCCACCGATGAACTCATCTTT. Translation: CACDTGGFLLGDARKRPTDELIF.

This clone showed up just a few times. This DNA's translation and the protein TCRdb lists, from a much larger clone, do not match at residue 14, likely due to a read error; the protein shown is translated from the DNA. V is TRDV2 and J is TRDJ1; D is unresolved. Matching the DNA to germline supplied the J gene, which TCRdb does not give. CDR3 length equals 19 residues. Trimming pared 3 bases from V and 4 bases from J, leaving 29 bases between. Per the germline V gene, CDR1 is GEAIGNYY and CDR2 is EKD. The DNA of the CDR3 is TGTGCCTGTGACCAGATCGGTACAGGGTGGGACTCGGACATCGATAAACTCATCTTT. Its protein is CACDQIGTGWDSDIDKLIF.

Only a few counts were recorded for this clone. The protein TCRdb gives is from a much larger clone and does not agree with this DNA's translation at residue 6, likely a read error; the protein shown here comes from the DNA. This chain connects TRDV2 to TRDJ1, with TRDD3 matching 7 bases. TCRdb carries no J gene annotation; the J gene was assigned here by matching the DNA with germline. The ends lost 0 bases at V and 0 bases at J; junction bases unmatched: 9. Per the germline V gene, CDR1 is GEAIGNYY and CDR2 is EKD. There are 17 residues in the CDR3. The chain's CDR3 is CACDTPPWGLYTDKLIF. The CDR3 nucleotides are TGTGCCTGTGACACCCCGCCCTGGGGGCTGTACACCGATAAACTCATCTTT.

This clone was seen a few times. It is likely a read error: a sequence one base away is far more abundant. Within the sample, other DNA sequences also encode this same CDR3. The chain has TRDV1 and TRDJ1, with 12 bases aligning to TRDD3. As TCRdb names no J gene, one was assigned here on the basis of a DNA match to germline. Germline CDR1 and CDR2: TSWWSYY and QGS. After removal of 0 bases from V and 3 bases from J, the junction contained 14 bases not matched to a gene. This CDR3 region has 20 residues. CDR3: CALGELILSLWGIRPDKLIF. The CDR3 region has the DNA TGTGCTCTTGGGGAACTGATCCTCTCCCTCTGGGGGATACGTCCCGATAAACTCATCTTT.

This clone has at least ten counts. TCRdb assigns this DNA the protein of a much larger clone, which departs from its translation at residue 7; this likely reflects a read error, and the protein shown comes from translating the DNA. The chain links TRDV1 to TRDJ1, with a weak D call TRDD3 (8 bases). From germline, CDR1 is TSWWSYY and CDR2 QGS. The CDR3 consists of 21 residues. The V gene lost 0 bases and the J gene lost 2 bases, with 28 bases spanning the gap. DNA of the CDR3: TGTGCTCTTGGGGAACTGGAGAGCTTCCTAAAGTACTGGGGGGATACCGATAAACTCATCTTT. Its protein product is CALGELESFLKYWGDTDKLIF.

The sample holds many counts of this clone. TCRdb's entry gives the protein of a much larger clone, which mismatches this DNA's translation at residue 17, likely from a read error; the protein reported here is translated from the DNA. The J gene has no call, while the V gene is TRDV1; the table's D gene call, TRDD2, was not cross checked with the DNA. The CDR3 sequence is 18 residues long. The germline CDR1 and CDR2 sequences are TSWWSYY and QGS. In nucleotides, the CDR3 is TGTGCTCTTGCCGTCGGGCTTCCTACTCCCCTACCCCTAGAGCAACTCACCTTT. It yields the protein CALAVGLPTPLPLEQLTF.

This clone has just a few counts. One base separates it from a far larger clone, so it is likely a read error. Other DNA sequences in this sample translate to the same CDR3. The rearrangement links TRDV1 to TRDJ1; 13 bases align to TRDD3. In the absence of a J gene in TCRdb, the DNA was matched to germline to assign it here. V was clipped by 6 bases and J by 2 bases; unmatched bases: 27. The CDR3 is made up of 23 amino acids. The V gene's germline CDR1 is TSWWSYY and CDR2 QGS. CDR3 residues: CALGVAPPGVLYWGIRETDKLIF. In nucleotides, the CDR3 is TGTGCTCTTGGAGTAGCCCCCCCGGGGGTCCTTTACTGGGGGATACGGGAGACCGATAAACTCATCTTT.

In the case of this clone: A read error likely explains this, since a far larger clone differs by one base. The same CDR3 is also encoded by other DNA sequences in this sample. This chain joins TRDV1 and TRDJ1; TRDD3 agrees at 10 bases. The J gene is absent in TCRdb and was assigned here via DNA matching to germline. This CDR3 region has 19 residues. CDR1 and CDR2 from the germline V gene are TSWWSYY and QGS. The CDR3 DNA reads as TGCGCTCTTGGGGAGAGTCCTCGTACTGGGGGATGTAACTCCGATAAACTCATCTTT. Translated, it gives CALGESPRTGGCNSDKLIF.

With respect to this clone: This DNA's translation differs at residue 13 from TCRdb's protein, which comes from a much larger clone; a read error is likely, and the protein shown is translated from the DNA. V and J are TRDV1 and TRDJ1; D possibly corresponds to TRDD3 (6 bases). The J gene, not given by TCRdb, was assigned here from a germline match of the nucleotide sequence. Per the germline V gene, CDR1 is TSWWSYY and CDR2 is QGS. The CDR3 is 24 residues long. V dropped 5 bases and J dropped 0 bases, with 40 bases sitting between them. The CDR3 loop is CALGTLRRGAIPASVLGDTDKLIF. The DNA of the CDR3 is TGTGCTCTTGGGACCCTCCGGAGGGGGGCAATTCCTGCTTCTGTACTGGGTGACACCGATAAACTCATCTTT.

Details on this clone: A far more abundant clone sits one base away, making this likely a read error. This sample includes further DNA sequences coding for the same CDR3. This rearrangement joins TRDV1 to TRDJ3; D may be TRDD3 (6 bases). Germline-derived CDR1 and CDR2 are TSWWSYY and QGS. Trimming left V 2 bases short and J 2 bases short, with 31 bases between. This CDR3 has 24 residues. For the CDR3, the DNA is TGTGCTCTTGGGGAATCTTTTCCCGCGCGAGTACCGGGGATTGGCCCCTGGGACACCCGACAGATGTTTTTC. This codes for CALGESFPARVPGIGPWDTRQMFF.

Only a few counts were recorded for this clone. The TCRdb record carries a much larger clone's protein, which differs from this DNA's translation at residue 11; a read error is the likely cause, and the protein listed here is the DNA translation. The chain links TRDV1 to TRDJ1, with 13 bases lining up with TRDD3. The CDR3 sequence is 23 residues long. J lost 0 bases, V lost 4 bases, and 23 bases had no gene match. Germline-derived CDR1 and CDR2 are TSWWSYY and QGS. The CDR3 region is CALGAPTGREVLGDTGYTDKLIF. CDR3 nucleotides: TGTGCTCTTGGGGCACCTACAGGGCGTGAGGTACTGGGGGATACGGGGTACACCGATAAACTCATCTTT.

A remark on this clone: The TCRdb protein comes from a much larger clone and disagrees with this DNA's translation at residue 13, likely due to a read error; the protein given here is derived from the DNA. The chain combines TRDV3 with TRDJ1, with a tentative D call TRDD2 (9 bases). TCRdb leaves out the J gene; it was filled in here by matching the DNA to germline. The V end lost 1 base, the J end lost 4 bases, and 34 bases lay between the germline ends. The CDR3 contains 20 residues. The germline V gene encodes CDR1 TVYSNPD and CDR2 GDNSRS (reference sequence). CDR3 DNA sequence: TGTGCCTTTAAGAGGCCTTCCTACCTATCTGGGGGACCTTCGAGCGATAAACTCATCTTT. Translating it yields CAFKRPSYLSGGPSSDKLIF.

This clone was found a few times. A far larger clone is one nucleotide away, so this likely arose from a read error. The sample contains more than one DNA sequence encoding this CDR3. This chain uses TRDV1 with TRDJ1; 11 bases are a match to TRDD3. The J gene comes from matching the DNA to germline here; TCRdb lacks it. The CDR3 has 20 amino acids. With 3 bases clipped from V and 5 bases from J, the junction kept 20 bases outside the gene matches. In germline, CDR1 is TSWWSYY, CDR2 QGS. The CDR3 loop is CALGDRFPYWGISVTDKLIF. The CDR3 DNA reads as TGTGCTCTTGGGGATCGATTCCCGTACTGGGGGATATCCGTTACTGATAAACTCATCTTT.

This clone has only a few counts. TCRdb's entry gives the protein of a much larger clone, which mismatches this DNA's translation at residue 8, likely from a read error; the protein reported here is translated from the DNA. This chain uses TRDV2 with TRDJ1, with D possibly being TRDD3 (5 bases). TCRdb is silent on the J gene; assignment here came from matching the DNA to germline. Trimming stripped 1 base from V and 0 bases from J, with 47 bases between. CDR1 and CDR2 from the germline V gene are GEAIGNYY and EKD. The CDR3 has 27 residues. The CDR3 sequence: CACDTSLPRMGSQEDPKPTLYTDKLIF. CDR3 DNA: TGTGCCTGTGACACATCTCTCCCGAGAATGGGATCACAGGAGGACCCAAAACCGACTCTCTACACCGATAAACTCATCTTT.

Many counts were recorded for this clone. Translating this DNA gives a protein that differs at residue 10 from the TCRdb one, which belongs to a much larger clone; a read error is likely, and the protein shown is this translation. The rearrangement links TRDV1 to TRDJ1, with D hard to call. TCRdb carries no J gene annotation; the J gene was assigned here by matching the DNA with germline. The length of the CDR3 is 21 residues. V was pared by 0 bases and J by 0 bases, with 26 bases between. The V gene's germline CDR1 is TSWWSYY and CDR2 QGS. This CDR3 reads CALGELLFAHVVPQYTDKLIF. As DNA, the CDR3 is TGTGCTCTTGGGGAACTACTATTCGCCCACGTTGTTCCGCAGTACACCGATAAACTCATCTTT.

This clone was recorded at least ten times. TCRdb pairs this DNA with a much larger clone's protein that differs at residue 6, likely a read error; the protein shown was translated from the DNA. V and J are TRDV2 and TRDJ1; the D gene is possibly TRDD3 (5 bases). Assignment of the J gene here rests on matching the DNA to germline, because TCRdb gives none. Trimming took off 3 bases at V and 0 bases at J, with 13 bases between the two ends. The CDR3 extends over 15 amino acids. Looked up from germline, CDR1 is GEAIGNYY and CDR2 is EKD. CDR3 region: CACDVPGVYTDKLIF. In DNA form, the CDR3 reads TGTGCCTGTGACGTACCGGGGGTTTACACCGATAAACTCATCTTT.

There are a few counts of this clone. The protein recorded in TCRdb matches a much larger clone and deviates from this DNA's translation at residue 14, suggesting a read error; the protein here is obtained by translating the DNA. V gene TRDV2 combines with J gene TRDJ1; TRDD3 agrees at 8 bases. TCRdb lists no J gene, so it was determined here by aligning the DNA to germline. J was trimmed by 2 bases and V by 3 bases; bases with no gene match: 31. The length of the CDR3 is 23 residues. From germline, CDR1 is GEAIGNYY and CDR2 EKD. In nucleotides, the CDR3 is TGTGCCTGTGACTCTGAGGGGGATAAAAGAGAGGTTTTGGAATCTAGTCGTACCGATAAACTCATCTTT. Translation: CACDSEGDKREVLESSRTDKLIF.

Turning to this clone: With a far larger clone one base away, a read error is the likely cause. The sample holds other DNA sequences that translate to the same CDR3. A V gene of TRDV1 was called, but no J gene was assigned; the listed D gene, TRDD3, was not tested against the DNA. The CDR3 consists of 26 residues. From germline, CDR1 is TSWWSYY and CDR2 QGS. The CDR3 reads CALGDTTSGSHFLRFKLGVSTDKLIF. CDR3 nucleotide sequence: TGTGCTCTTGGGGATACTACTTCGGGGAGCCACTTCCTACGTTTTAAACTGGGGGTCTCCACCGATAAGCTCATCTTT.